The clone carrying this T cell receptor beta chain has a count of ten or more. Its antigen is not identified. There are 13 residues in the CDR3. From germline, CDR1 is DFQATT and CDR2 SNEGSKA (reference sequence). V lost 3 bases and J 5 bases, leaving 14 bases between the germline ends. CD4+ or CD8+ T cells, fewer than 1.3 million per library, were used for sorted libraries. This specimen belongs to a study of neurological immune-mediated disorders. Overall study results and limits: TCR clonal expansion peaked in HTLV-1-associated myelopathy patients and was lowest in multiple sclerosis patients.

Template-switch 5'RACE cDNA synthesis added a 10-nucleotide unique molecular identifier. The authors obtained over 200 million TCR-beta sequences from 15-18 subjects per sequencing run. MiXCR, run by TCRdb on the 5' RACE reads, gives a single entry per CDR3 protein. The sample has tens of thousands of distinct CDR3 sequences; about 4.4% are singletons. The material sequenced was CD4+ T cells from blood. The sequence came from a man aged 18 to 30 in good health. V usage is TRBV20-1 and J usage is TRBJ2-7, with D possibly matching TRBD1 (5 bases). CDR3 region: CSASSGNDHEQYF. CDR3 DNA sequence: TGCAGTGCTAGCTCAGGGAATGATCACGAGCAGTACTTC.